This T cell receptor (beta chain) was captured in a study of blood T cell repertoires in COVID-19. Sequencing was performed with immunoSEQ multiplex PCR; in TCRdb, only in-frame clones are kept and a portion is missing. The sample lists more than 110,000 clones; over 75% were seen once. Donors in Cohort 3 counted as recovered after two negative PCRs, clearance, or symptom resolution. The CDR3 loop spans 15 amino acids. Germline CDR1 is SGHDT and CDR2 is YYEEEE. V was trimmed by 6 bases and J by 2 bases, leaving 18 bases between them. The V call is TRBV5-6, the J call TRBJ2-7; the D gene is possibly TRBD1 (7 bases). Sequenced sample: PBMCs or T cells enriched from blood (not recorded which). The source is a woman aged 45-60 years who had recovered from COVID-19. As DNA, the CDR3 is TGTGCCAGCACCGGACTCTCAGGGGGGACCTACGAGCAGTACTTC. Translating gives CASTGLSGGTYEQYF.